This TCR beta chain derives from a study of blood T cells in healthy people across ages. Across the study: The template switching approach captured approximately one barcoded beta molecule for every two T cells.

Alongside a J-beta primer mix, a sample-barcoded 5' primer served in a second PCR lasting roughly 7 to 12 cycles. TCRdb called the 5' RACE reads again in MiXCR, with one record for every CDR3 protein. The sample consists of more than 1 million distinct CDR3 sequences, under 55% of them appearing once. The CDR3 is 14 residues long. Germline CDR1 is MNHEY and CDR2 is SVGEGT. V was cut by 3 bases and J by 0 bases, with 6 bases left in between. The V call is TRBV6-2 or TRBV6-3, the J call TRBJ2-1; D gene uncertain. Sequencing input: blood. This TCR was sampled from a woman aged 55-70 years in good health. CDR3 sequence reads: CASSYGNSYNEQFF. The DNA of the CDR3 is TGTGCCAGCAGTTATGGTAACTCCTACAATGAGCAGTTCTTC.